A single sample is the source of the 17 T cell receptor beta chains below, sequenced in a study of beta chain features in type 1 diabetes. Reverse transcription of all isolated RNA meant that expressed TCRB transcripts were sequenced. TCRdb's table, derived via immunoSEQ multiplex PCR, lists solely in-frame clones and lacks some. The table records some 150,000 clones, roughly 10% of them present only once. The sequencing input was central memory CD4+ T cells from blood. The receptors derive from a man aged 18 to 29 in good health.

This clone occurred a few times. This sequence joins TRBV7-9 and TRBJ1-3; no reliable D call. This CDR3 is 16 amino acids long. The V gene's germline CDR1 is SEHNR and CDR2 FQNEAQ (reference sequence). V dropped 8 bases and J dropped 0 bases, with 17 bases sitting between them. The CDR3 protein is CASESPSSSSGNTIYF. The CDR3 region has the DNA TGTGCCAGCGAGTCTCCGTCGTCGAGCTCTGGAAACACCATATATTTT.

The chain is built from TRBV14 and TRBJ2-2, with no clear D. CDR1 and CDR2 from the germline V gene are SGHDN and FVKESK. V was shortened by 2 bases and J by 4 bases, with 11 bases between the two germline ends. This CDR3 has 15 amino acids. The CDR3 sequence: CASSQLAHGTGELFF. The CDR3 bases are TGTGCCAGCAGCCAATTGGCGCATGGCACCGGGGAGCTGTTTTTT.

Note on this clone: Other DNA variants within this sample encode the same CDR3. J is TRBJ1-3 and V is TRBV5-1; D not certain. Trimming left V 0 bases short and J 0 bases short, with 7 bases between. The CDR3 runs 15 residues. Germline V gene data show CDR1 as SGHRS and CDR2 as YFSETQ. CDR3 bases: TGCGCCAGCAGCTTGGCCGGGAGCTCTGGAAACACCATATATTTT. Protein: CASSLAGSSGNTIYF. Looking up the rest from reference TRBV5-1 and TRBJ1-3 gives the full variable domain: KAGVTQTPRYLIKTRGQQVTLSCSPISGHRSVSWYQQTPGQGLQFLFEYFSETQRNKGNFPGRFSGRQFSNSRSEMNVSTLELGDSALYLCASSLAGSSGNTIYFGEGSWLTVV.

V is TRBV11-2 and J is TRBJ2-7; D is undetermined. Trimming stripped 3 bases from V and 4 bases from J, with 10 bases between. The CDR3 spans 13 residues. Germline CDR1 and CDR2: SGHAT and FQNNGV. CDR3 protein: CASSFKQMYEQYF. CDR3 sequence (DNA): TGTGCCAGCAGCTTCAAGCAAATGTACGAGCAGTACTTC.

This clone was detected a few times. CDR3 bases: TGTGCCAGTAGTATCGGAATCCTCACGGAGACCCAGTACTTC. Residues: CASSIGILTETQYF. The chain links TRBV19 to TRBJ2-5, with D unresolved. Germline CDR1 is LNHDA and CDR2 is SQIVND (reference sequence). The CDR3 has 14 residues. The germline V and J ends were trimmed by 3 bases and 5 bases, with 13 bases remaining between them.

This clone was seen repeatedly, ten times or more. The chain couples TRBV28 to TRBJ2-3; 12 bases match TRBD2. The CDR3 extends over 15 amino acids. V gave up 4 bases and J gave up 3 bases; unmatched junction bases: 2. Germline assignment: CDR1 MDHEN and CDR2 SYDVKM. CDR3 residues: CASSWTSGITDTQYF. CDR3 bases: TGTGCCAGCAGTTGGACTAGCGGGATTACAGATACGCAGTATTTT. The complete variable domain, with remaining parts taken from reference TRBV28 and TRBJ2-3, reads DVKVTQSSRYLVKRTGEKVFLECVQDMDHENMFWYRQDPGLGLRLIYFSYDVKMKEKGDIPEGYSVSREKKERFSLILESASTNQTSMYLCASSWTSGITDTQYFGPGTRLTVL.

This clone came up many times. This chain uses TRBV29-1 with TRBJ2-3; D is unclear. V was trimmed by 4 bases and J by 1 base, leaving 9 bases between them. The CDR3 spans 13 residues. Germline lookup yields CDR1 SQVTM and CDR2 ANQGSEA. The CDR3 bases are TGCAGCGTTGCTTACGGACGCACAGATACGCAGTATTTT. The encoded protein is CSVAYGRTDTQYF.

The J gene is TRBJ2-5, the V gene TRBV7-2, with 7 bases identical to TRBD2. Per the germline V gene, CDR1 is SGHTA and CDR2 is FQGNSA. There are 13 residues in the CDR3. Trimming cost V 2 bases and J 5 bases; bases outside gene matches: 2. The CDR3 region has the DNA TGTGCCAGCAGCTTATACGGGGGGGAGACCCAGTACTTC. Translation gives CASSLYGGETQYF.

This clone was counted a few times. V is TRBV4-3 and J is TRBJ1-3, with 7 bases aligning to TRBD1. CDR1 LGHNA and CDR2 YSLEER come from the germline V gene. V lost 1 base, J lost 2 bases, and 2 bases stayed unmatched. The CDR3 contains 15 residues. The CDR3 region has the DNA TGCGCCAGCAGCCAAGGCAGGGGGACTGGAAACACCATATATTTT. Its protein is CASSQGRGTGNTIYF.

The V gene is TRBV7-2, the J gene TRBJ2-1; D uncertain. The length of the CDR3 is 11 residues. CDR1 is SGHTA, CDR2 FQGNSA, per germline. V was cut by 10 bases and J by 0 bases, with 4 bases left in between. CDR3 residues: CATTSYNEQFF. Written as DNA, the CDR3 is TGTGCCACTACCTCCTACAATGAGCAGTTCTTC.

The chain couples TRBV14 to TRBJ1-6; D is uncertain. The CDR3 contains 16 residues. CDR1 is SGHDN and CDR2 is FVKESK in the germline V gene. Trimming stripped 1 base from V and 7 bases from J, with 14 bases between. The CDR3 sequence is CASSQGSGRRNSPLHF. DNA of the CDR3: TGTGCCAGCAGCCAAGGGAGTGGACGCAGGAATTCACCCCTCCACTTT.

The sample holds many counts of this clone. The J gene is TRBJ2-3, the V gene TRBV4-2; TRBD2 aligns across 7 bases. Germline V CDR1 and CDR2: LGHNA, YNFKEQ. Trimming took 5 bases from V and 1 from J; bases not matched to a gene: 9. The CDR3 covers 16 residues. The CDR3 DNA follows: TGTGCCAGCAGCGGATACGGGACTACAGGCACAGATACGCAGTATTTT. It yields the protein CASSGYGTTGTDTQYF.

The rearrangement uses TRBV11-1 and TRBJ2-1; 14 bases map to TRBD2. CDR3 length equals 16 residues. The trim removed 6 bases at V and 9 bases at J, leaving 10 bases unmatched. CDR1 SGHAT and CDR2 FQDESV come from the germline V gene (reference sequence). Here the CDR3 reads CASSPRGLAGVREQFF. Here the CDR3 DNA reads TGTGCCAGCAGTCCCAGGGGACTAGCGGGGGTACGTGAGCAGTTCTTC.

This clone has just a few counts. This chain joins TRBV6-5 and TRBJ2-7; 10 positions match TRBD1. Germline loops: CDR1 MNHEY, CDR2 SVGAGI. The CDR3 spans 14 residues. J was trimmed by 3 bases and V by 6 bases; bases with no gene match: 5. CDR3 region: CASSRDRGIYEQYF. The CDR3 nucleotides are TGTGCCAGCAGCCGGGACAGGGGAATCTACGAGCAGTACTTC.

This clone was seen more than once but under ten times. CDR3 nucleotides: TGTGCCAGCAGCTTTCGGGCTAGCTCTATCTTCAATGAGCAGTTCTTC. Amino acid sequence: CASSFRASSIFNEQFF. The chain employs TRBV11-2 and TRBJ2-1; perhaps TRBD2 as D (5 bases). V lost 3 bases and J 6 bases, leaving 18 bases between the germline ends. Germline-derived CDR1 and CDR2 are SGHAT and FQNNGV. The CDR3 is made up of 16 amino acids.

This chain links TRBV29-1 with TRBJ2-5, with 14 bases fitting TRBD2. Germline assignment: CDR1 SQVTM and CDR2 ANQGSEA. The CDR3 contains 16 residues. Losses at the gene ends were 4 bases for V and 5 bases for J; bases not matched to a gene: 9. CDR3 nucleotides: TGCAGCGTTGGGACTAGCGGGGGGAGGTTTTCTGAGACCCAGTACTTC. Protein sequence: CSVGTSGGRFSETQYF.

The gene calls are TRBV5-1 and TRBJ2-5, with TRBD2 identical over 14 bases. Germline V gene data show CDR1 as SGHRS and CDR2 as YFSETQ. V dropped 4 bases and J dropped 5; count of bases not matched to a gene: 4. This CDR3 comprises 15 residues. This CDR3 is CASSGTSGSWETQYF. DNA of the CDR3: TGCGCCAGCAGCGGGACTAGCGGGAGCTGGGAGACCCAGTACTTC.